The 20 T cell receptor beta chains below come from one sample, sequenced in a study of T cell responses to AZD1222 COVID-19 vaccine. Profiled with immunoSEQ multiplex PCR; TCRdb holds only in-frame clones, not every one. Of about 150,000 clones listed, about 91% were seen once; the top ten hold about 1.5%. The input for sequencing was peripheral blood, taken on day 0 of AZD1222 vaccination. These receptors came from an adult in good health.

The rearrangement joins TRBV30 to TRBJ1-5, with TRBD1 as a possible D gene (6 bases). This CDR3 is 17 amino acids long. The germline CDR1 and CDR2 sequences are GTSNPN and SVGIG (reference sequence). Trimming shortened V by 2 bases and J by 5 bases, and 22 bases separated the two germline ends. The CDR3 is CAWSTDRFGREDQPQHF. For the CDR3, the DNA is TGTGCCTGGAGTACCGACAGGTTTGGCCGGGAAGATCAGCCCCAGCATTTT.

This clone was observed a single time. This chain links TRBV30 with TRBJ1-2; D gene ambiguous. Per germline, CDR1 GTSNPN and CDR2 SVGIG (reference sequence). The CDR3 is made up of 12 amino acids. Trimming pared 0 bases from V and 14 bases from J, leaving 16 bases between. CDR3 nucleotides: TGTGCCTGGAGTGTAACCCTCGACGAGCCAACCTTC. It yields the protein CAWSVTLDEPTF.

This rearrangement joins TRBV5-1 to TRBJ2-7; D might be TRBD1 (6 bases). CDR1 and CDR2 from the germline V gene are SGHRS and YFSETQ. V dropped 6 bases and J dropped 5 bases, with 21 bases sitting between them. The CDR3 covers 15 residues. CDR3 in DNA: TGCGCCAGCACCCAGGGACCAGGGGTAATCGACGAGCAGTACTTC. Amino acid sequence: CASTQGPGVIDEQYF.

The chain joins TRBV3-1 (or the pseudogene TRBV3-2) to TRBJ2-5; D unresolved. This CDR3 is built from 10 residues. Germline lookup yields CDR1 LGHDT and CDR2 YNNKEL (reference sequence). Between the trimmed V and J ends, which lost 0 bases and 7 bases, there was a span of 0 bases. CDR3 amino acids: CASSQETQYF. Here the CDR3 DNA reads TGTGCCAGCAGCCAAGAGACCCAGTACTTC.

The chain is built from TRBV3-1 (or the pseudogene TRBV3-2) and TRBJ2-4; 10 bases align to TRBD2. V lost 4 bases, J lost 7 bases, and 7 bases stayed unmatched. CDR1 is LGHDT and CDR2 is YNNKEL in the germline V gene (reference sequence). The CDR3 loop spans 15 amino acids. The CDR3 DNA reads TGTGCCAGCAGCCCCGTATATAGCGGGAGGAACATTCAGTACTTC. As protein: CASSPVYSGRNIQYF.

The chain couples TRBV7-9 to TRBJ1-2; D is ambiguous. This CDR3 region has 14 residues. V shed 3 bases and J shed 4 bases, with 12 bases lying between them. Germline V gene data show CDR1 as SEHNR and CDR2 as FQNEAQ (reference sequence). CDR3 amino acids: CASSFREWAYGYTF. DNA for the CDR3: TGTGCCAGCAGCTTTCGGGAGTGGGCCTATGGCTACACCTTC.

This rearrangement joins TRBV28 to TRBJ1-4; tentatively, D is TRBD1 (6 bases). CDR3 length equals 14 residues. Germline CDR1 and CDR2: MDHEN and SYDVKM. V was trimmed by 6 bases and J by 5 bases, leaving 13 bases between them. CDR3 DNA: TGTGCCAGCAGATCAGGGGCTTCAAATGAAAAACTGTTTTTT. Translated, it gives CASRSGASNEKLFF.

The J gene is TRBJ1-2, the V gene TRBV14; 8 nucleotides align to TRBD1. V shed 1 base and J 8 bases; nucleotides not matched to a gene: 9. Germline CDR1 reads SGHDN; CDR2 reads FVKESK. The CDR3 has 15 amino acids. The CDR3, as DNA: TGTGCCAGCAGCCAAGTTATGGGACAGGTGGGGGGCTACACCTTC. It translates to CASSQVMGQVGGYTF.

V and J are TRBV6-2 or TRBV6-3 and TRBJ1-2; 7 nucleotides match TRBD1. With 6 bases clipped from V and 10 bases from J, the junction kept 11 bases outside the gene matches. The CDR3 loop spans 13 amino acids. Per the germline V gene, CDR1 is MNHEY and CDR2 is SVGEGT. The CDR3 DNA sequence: TGTGCCAGCAGCCTCCTTCCGGGACAGATCTACACCTTC. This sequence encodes CASSLLPGQIYTF.

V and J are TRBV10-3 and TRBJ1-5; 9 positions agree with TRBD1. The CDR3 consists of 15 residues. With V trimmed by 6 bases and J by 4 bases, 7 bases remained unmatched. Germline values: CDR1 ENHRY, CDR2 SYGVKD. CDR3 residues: CAISPGQGGNQPQHF. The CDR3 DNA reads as TGTGCCATCAGCCCGGGACAGGGTGGAAATCAGCCCCAGCATTTT.

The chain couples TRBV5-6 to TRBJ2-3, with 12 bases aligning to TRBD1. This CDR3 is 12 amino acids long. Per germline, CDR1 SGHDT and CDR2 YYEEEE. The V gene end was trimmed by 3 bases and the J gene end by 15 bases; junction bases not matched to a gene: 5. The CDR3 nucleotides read TGTGCCAGCAGCTCGGGACAGGGGGCCTCCTATTTT. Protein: CASSSGQGASYF.

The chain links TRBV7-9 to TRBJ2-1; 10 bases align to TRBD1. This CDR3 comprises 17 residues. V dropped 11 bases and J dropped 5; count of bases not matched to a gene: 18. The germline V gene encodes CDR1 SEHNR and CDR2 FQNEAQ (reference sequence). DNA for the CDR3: TGTGCCGCTACACTTAATTCGGACAGGGGGGAACACAATGAGCAGTTCTTC. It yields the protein CAATLNSDRGEHNEQFF.

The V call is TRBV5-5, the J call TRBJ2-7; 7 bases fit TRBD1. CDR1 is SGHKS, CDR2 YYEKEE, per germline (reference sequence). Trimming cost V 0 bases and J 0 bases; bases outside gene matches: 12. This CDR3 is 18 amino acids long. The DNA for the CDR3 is TGTGCCAGCAGCTTGGACTTACCGGGACAGCTTCTCTCCTACGAGCAGTACTTC. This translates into CASSLDLPGQLLSYEQYF.

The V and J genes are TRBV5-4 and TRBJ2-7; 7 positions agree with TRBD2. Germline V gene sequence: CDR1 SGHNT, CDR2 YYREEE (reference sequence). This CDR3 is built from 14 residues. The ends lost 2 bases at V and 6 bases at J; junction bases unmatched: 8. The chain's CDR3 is CASSFLGLEAEQYF. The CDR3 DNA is TGTGCCAGCAGCTTTTTAGGACTAGAGGCCGAGCAGTACTTC.

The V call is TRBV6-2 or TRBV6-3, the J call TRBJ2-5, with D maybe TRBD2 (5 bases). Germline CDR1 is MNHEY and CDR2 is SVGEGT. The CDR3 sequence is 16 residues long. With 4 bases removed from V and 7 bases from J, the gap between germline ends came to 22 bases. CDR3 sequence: CASSSQTQRVMGTQYF. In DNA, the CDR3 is TGTGCCAGCAGTTCTCAAACCCAGAGGGTGATGGGGACCCAGTACTTC.

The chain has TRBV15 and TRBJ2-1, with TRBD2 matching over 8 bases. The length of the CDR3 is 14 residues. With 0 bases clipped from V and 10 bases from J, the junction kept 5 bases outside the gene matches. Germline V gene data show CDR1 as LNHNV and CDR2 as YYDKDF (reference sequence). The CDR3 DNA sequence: TGTGCCACCAGCAGAGATCCCCTAGCGGGCGAGCAGTTCTTC. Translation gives CATSRDPLAGEQFF.

CDR3 sequence: CATSRGGQGGSPLHF. DNA of the CDR3: TGTGCCACCAGCAGAGGGGGCCAGGGTGGGTCACCCCTCCACTTT. The V gene is TRBV15, the J gene TRBJ1-6; D possibly corresponds to TRBD1 (5 bases). CDR3 length: 15 amino acids. Germline CDR1 is LNHNV and CDR2 is YYDKDF (reference sequence). V lost 1 base and J 10 bases, leaving 14 bases between the germline ends. Full variable domain (remainder filled in from reference TRBV15 and TRBJ1-6): DAMVIQNPRYQVTQFGKPVTLSCSQTLNHNVMYWYQQKSSQAPKLLFHYYDKDFNNEADTPDNFQSRRPNTSFCFLDIRSPGLGDTAMYLCATSRGGQGGSPLHFGNGTRLTVT.

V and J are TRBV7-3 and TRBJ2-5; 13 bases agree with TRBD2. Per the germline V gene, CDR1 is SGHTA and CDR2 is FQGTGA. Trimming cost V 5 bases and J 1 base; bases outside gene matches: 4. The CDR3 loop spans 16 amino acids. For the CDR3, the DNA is TGTGCCAGCAGCCCTGGGACTAGCGGGGTCCAAGAGACCCAGTACTTC. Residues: CASSPGTSGVQETQYF.

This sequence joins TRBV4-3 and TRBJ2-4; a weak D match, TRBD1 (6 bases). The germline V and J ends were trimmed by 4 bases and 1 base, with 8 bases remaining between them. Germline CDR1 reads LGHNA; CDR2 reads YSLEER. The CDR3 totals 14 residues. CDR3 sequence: CASSRQGAKNIQYF. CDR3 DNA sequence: TGCGCCAGCAGCCGTCAGGGGGCCAAAAACATTCAGTACTTC.

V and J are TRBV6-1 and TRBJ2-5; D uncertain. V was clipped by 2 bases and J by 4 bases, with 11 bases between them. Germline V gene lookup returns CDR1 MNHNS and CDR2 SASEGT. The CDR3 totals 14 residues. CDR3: CASSEIDPRETQYF. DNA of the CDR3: TGTGCCAGCAGTGAAATCGATCCTCGAGAGACCCAGTACTTC.